This section outlines one T cell receptor beta chain sequence together with its context. CDR3 length: 14 amino acids. The ends were cut back, 8 bases at V and 2 bases at J, with 16 bases in the middle. Germline values: CDR1 LGHDT, CDR2 YNNKEL (reference sequence). The data belong to a study of T cells in Graves' hyperthyroidism and ophthalmopathy. It was RNA transcripts that yielded the amplified TCR beta CDR3 regions. Carried out on the TCR CDR3, a first-round RT-PCR used the HTBI primer set. Each CDR3 protein is one row after TCRdb ran MiXCR on the multiplex PCR reads. The sample holds about 610,000 distinct CDR3 sequences, 46% seen once.

Source material: peripheral blood or thyroid tissue (not recorded which). The receptor comes from a woman aged 18-29 years with Graves' hyperthyroidism. The chain is built from TRBV3-1 and TRBJ2-7; D possibly uses TRBD1 or TRBD2 (5 bases each). The CDR3 nucleotides read TGTGCCAGCGGGGACCGGACCCTCCCCTACGAGCAGTACTTC. Translated, it gives CASGDRTLPYEQYF.